The 4 T cell receptor beta chains below all came from one sample that was sequenced in a study of shared clonotypes between healthy human individuals. The protocol was immunoSEQ multiplex PCR, while the TCRdb copy is restricted to in-frame clones and leaves out a portion. The table shows 2 million to 2.5 million clones, with approximately 95% occurring only once. Material for sequencing was naive CD4+ T cells from PBMCs. Specified subset: CD45RA+ positively selected. Every receptor here comes from a man younger than 35 in good health. Some clones in this sample may be carry-over from other donors' samples.

The V call is TRBV11-2, the J call TRBJ2-1; tentatively, D is TRBD1 or TRBD2 (5 bases each). Trimming left V 5 bases short and J 4 bases short, with 18 bases between. CDR3 length equals 16 residues. CDR1 is SGHAT and CDR2 is FQNNGV in the germline V gene. The CDR3 region is CASSDRGPRAYNEQFF. For the CDR3, the DNA is TGTGCCAGCAGCGACCGGGGACCCCGGGCTTACAATGAGCAGTTCTTC.

This clone was observed once. The genes are TRBV10-2 and TRBJ2-1, with 8 bases lining up with TRBD2. CDR3 length: 14 amino acids. The V segment lost 4 bases and the J segment 4 bases; nucleotides outside the gene matches: 3. Germline V gives CDR1 WSHSY, CDR2 SAAADI. The CDR3 DNA reads as TGCGCCAGCAGTGGGTCTAGCGGGTACAATGAGCAGTTCTTC. Protein product: CASSGSSGYNEQFF.

The rearrangement uses TRBV18 and TRBJ1-5, with D tentatively TRBD1 (5 bases). The CDR3 runs 15 residues. Trimming shortened V by 4 bases and J by 6 bases, and 16 bases separated the two germline ends. Looked up from germline, CDR1 is KGHSH and CDR2 is LQKENI. The CDR3 loop is CASSQGTGNSQPQHF. The CDR3 DNA reads as TGTGCCAGCTCACAAGGTACAGGTAATAGTCAGCCCCAGCATTTT.

V usage is TRBV13 and J usage is TRBJ2-6, with D possibly called TRBD1 or TRBD2 (5 bases each). V gave up 4 bases and J gave up 4 bases, with 11 bases separating them. Germline assignment: CDR1 PRHDT and CDR2 FYEKMQ (reference sequence). The CDR3 is made up of 15 amino acids. The CDR3 nucleotides read TGTGCCAGCAGCTACGGGGCGTTGGGGGCCAACGTCCTGACTTTC. This translates into CASSYGALGANVLTF.